These 28 T cell receptor beta chains originate from one sample sequenced in a study of cytomegalovirus exposure and HLA in healthy donors. This PCR relied on a set of 60 Vbeta primers and 13 Jbeta primers. Assay: immunoSEQ multiplex PCR; the TCRdb copy retains only in-frame clones and omits some. Of roughly 140,000 clones detected, about 72% appear once; the ten largest clones hold about 4.5%. The sample taken for sequencing was PBMCs. The receptor source for this set is a man aged 55 to 70 in good health and CMV-seronegative.

The J gene is TRBJ2-5, the V gene TRBV9; perhaps TRBD1 as D (6 bases). V was cut by 0 bases and J by 2 bases, with 8 bases left in between. The CDR3 contains 14 residues. Germline V lookup: CDR1 SGDLS, CDR2 YYNGEE. The CDR3 region has the DNA TGTGCCAGCAGCGTAGGGACAGAACAAGAGACCCAGTACTTC. This gives the protein CASSVGTEQETQYF.

V is TRBV11-2 and J is TRBJ2-3; D call uncertain. Germline lookup yields CDR1 SGHAT and CDR2 FQNNGV. V lost 0 bases and J 0 bases, leaving 10 bases between the germline ends. The CDR3 consists of 16 residues. The CDR3 sequence: CASSLESEDSTDTQYF. The CDR3 bases are TGTGCCAGCAGCTTAGAGTCAGAGGATAGCACAGATACGCAGTATTTT.

The chain recombines TRBV11-3 with TRBJ2-7, with D perhaps matching TRBD2 (5 bases). V was pared by 4 bases and J by 6 bases, with 16 bases between. In germline, CDR1 is SGHNT, CDR2 YENEEA. This CDR3 spans 14 amino acids. This CDR3 reads CASSSGTSLAEQYF. The CDR3 bases are TGTGCCAGCAGCTCAGGAACTAGTCTCGCCGAGCAGTACTTC.

This sequence joins TRBV6-1 and TRBJ2-1, with D tentatively TRBD2 (6 bases). This CDR3 spans 15 amino acids. CDR1 MNHNS and CDR2 SASEGT come from the germline V gene. Trimming took off 6 bases at V and 2 bases at J, with 14 bases between the two ends. The CDR3, as DNA: TGTGCCAGCAGACGAGCGGGCGCCACCTACAATGAGCAGTTCTTC. The encoded protein is CASRRAGATYNEQFF.

This clone has a single count. The genes are TRBV6-6 and TRBJ1-4, with TRBD1 identical over 7 bases. The CDR3 extends over 15 amino acids. V was clipped by 7 bases and J by 0 bases; unmatched bases: 5. The germline V gene encodes CDR1 MNHNY and CDR2 SVGAGI (reference sequence). The CDR3 coding sequence is TGTGCCAGCAACCCGGGACAGCCAACTAATGAAAAACTGTTTTTT. It translates to CASNPGQPTNEKLFF.

This clone has a single count. The J gene is TRBJ1-1, the V gene TRBV5-1; possible D gene TRBD1, 6 bases. CDR1 is SGHRS and CDR2 is YFSETQ in the germline V gene. The CDR3 spans 15 residues. V was trimmed by 6 bases and J by 8 bases, leaving 23 bases between them. In nucleotides, the CDR3 is TGCGCCAGCACCAGCGGGGGCCAGCCTTTAATAGAAGCTTTCTTT. It encodes CASTSGGQPLIEAFF.

This rearrangement joins TRBV27 to TRBJ1-5, with a possible D match to TRBD1 (6 bases). The V gene's germline CDR1 is MNHEY and CDR2 SMNVEV (reference sequence). The V and J ends lost 4 bases and 7 bases respectively, with 14 bases between them. The CDR3 is made up of 14 amino acids. The CDR3 sequence: CASSSTGSFQPQHF. The CDR3 DNA reads TGTGCCAGCAGTTCTACAGGGTCCTTCCAGCCCCAGCATTTT.

The rearrangement links TRBV7-2 to TRBJ2-7; 9 nucleotides agree with TRBD2. Trimming at V came to 4 bases and at J to 3 bases, leaving 4 bases not matched to a gene. The CDR3 has 14 residues. From germline, CDR1 is SGHTA and CDR2 FQGNSA. The CDR3 loop reads CASSWAGGSYEQYF. Written as DNA, the CDR3 is TGTGCCAGCAGCTGGGCGGGAGGGAGCTACGAGCAGTACTTC. Variable domain in full (rest from reference TRBV7-2 and TRBJ2-7): GAGVSQSPSNKVTEKGKDVELRCDPISGHTALYWYRQSLGQGLEFLIYFQGNSAPDKSGLPSDRFSAERTGGSVSTLTIQRTQQEDSAVYLCASSWAGGSYEQYFGPGTRLTVT.

The gene calls are TRBV19 and TRBJ2-2, with 7 positions matching TRBD2. After removal of 8 bases from V and 5 bases from J, the junction contained 14 bases not matched to a gene. CDR3 size: 16 residues. Germline CDR1 is LNHDA and CDR2 is SQIVND (reference sequence). Here the CDR3 reads CASCPGPSGGTGELFF. The CDR3 bases are TGTGCCAGTTGCCCCGGACCCTCCGGGGGGACCGGGGAGCTGTTTTTT.

The genes are TRBV5-4 and TRBJ2-5, with 8 bases that match TRBD1. CDR3 length: 16 residues. Germline CDR1 and CDR2: SGHNT and YYREEE (reference sequence). V trimming: 6 bases; J trimming: 2 bases; junction bases outside the gene matches: 12. In DNA, the CDR3 is TGTGCCAGCAACGGTCCCCGGACAGGGTCTCAAGAGACCCAGTACTTC. Translating it yields CASNGPRTGSQETQYF.

The rearrangement uses TRBV9 and TRBJ2-7, with TRBD2 matching 9 bases. The CDR3 spans 18 residues. V lost 0 bases to trimming and J lost 4 bases; unmatched junction nucleotides: 14. Germline loops: CDR1 SGDLS, CDR2 YYNGEE. In DNA form, the CDR3 reads TGTGCCAGCAGCGTAGGGGTTAGCGGGAGTTATAGCACGTACGAGCAGTACTTC. Protein product: CASSVGVSGSYSTYEQYF.

About this clone itself: The junction departs from the called germline gene at one end, perhaps through a read error. The rearrangement uses TRBV7-2 and TRBJ2-1; 14 nucleotides agree with TRBD2. The CDR3 runs 19 residues. Germline V gene lookup returns CDR1 SGHTA and CDR2 FQGNSA. In nucleotides, the CDR3 is TGTGCCAGCAGCTCCCGGCGACTAGCGGGAGGGAGCTCCTGCAATGAGCAGTTCTTC. Amino acid sequence: CASSSRRLAGGSSCNEQFF.

Turning to this clone: Compared with germline, one end of the junction differs, possibly owing to a read error. This chain links TRBV29-1 with TRBJ2-7; 8 bases fit TRBD1. The CDR3 sequence is 14 residues long. CDR1 and CDR2 (germline): SQVTM, ANQGSEA. The CDR3 DNA reads TGCAGCGCCGTCTGGACAGGGTACTCCCACGAGCAGTACTTC. Translating it yields CSAVWTGYSHEQYF.

The rearrangement joins TRBV19 to TRBJ2-1, with TRBD2 identical over 12 bases. The CDR3 sequence is 16 residues long. The trim removed 6 bases at V and 7 bases at J, leaving 10 bases unmatched. Germline V lookup: CDR1 LNHDA, CDR2 SQIVND (reference sequence). The CDR3 nucleotides are TGTGCCAGTAGCCCGACTAGCGGGAGTAGAGGGAATGAGCAGTTCTTC. Translating gives CASSPTSGSRGNEQFF.

The chain is built from TRBV9 and TRBJ1-5, with a tentative D call TRBD1 (6 bases). The length of the CDR3 is 14 residues. The germline gives CDR1 SGDLS, CDR2 YYNGEE. V gave up 4 bases and J gave up 3 bases, with 11 bases separating them. The CDR3 sequence: CASSSQGVNQPQHF. In DNA, the CDR3 is TGTGCCAGCAGCTCACAGGGTGTCAATCAGCCCCAGCATTTT.

This sequence joins TRBV28 and TRBJ2-1; possible D gene TRBD2, 6 bases. The V gene lost 3 bases and the J gene lost 5 bases, with 14 bases spanning the gap. The germline V gene has CDR1 MDHEN and CDR2 SYDVKM. This CDR3 contains 15 residues. CDR3: CASSFAGWGDNEQFF. The CDR3 DNA reads as TGTGCCAGCAGTTTTGCGGGATGGGGCGACAATGAGCAGTTCTTC.

This chain links TRBV2 with TRBJ2-7; 11 bases map to TRBD2. Trimming at V came to 6 bases and at J to 0 bases, leaving 1 base not matched to a gene. The germline V gene has CDR1 SNHLY and CDR2 FYNNEI. The CDR3 consists of 14 residues. CDR3: CASRGLAASYEQYF. The CDR3 region has the DNA TGTGCCAGCAGGGGACTAGCGGCCTCCTACGAGCAGTACTTC. The full variable domain, in which reference TRBV2 and TRBJ2-7 provide the parts outside the CDR3, is EPEVTQTPSHQVTQMGQEVILRCVPISNHLYFYWYRQILGQKVEFLVSFYNNEISEKSEIFDDQFSVERPDGSNFTLKIRSTKLEDSAMYFCASRGLAASYEQYFGPGTRLTVT.

The chain combines TRBV30 with TRBJ2-5; D possibly corresponds to TRBD1 (6 bases). V was pared by 7 bases and J by 1 base, with 10 bases between. Germline CDR1 is GTSNPN and CDR2 is SVGIG (reference sequence). The CDR3 is 12 amino acids. DNA for the CDR3: TGTGCCTTTGGACAGACCCAAGAGACCCAGTACTTC. It yields the protein CAFGQTQETQYF.

The CDR3 coding sequence is TGTGCCTGGAGTCCCGGGGGAGATACGCAGTATTTT. Translated: CAWSPGGDTQYF. The chain uses TRBV30 and TRBJ2-3; a weak D match, TRBD2 (6 bases). The CDR3 sequence is 12 residues long. The germline V and J ends were trimmed by 2 bases and 5 bases, with 8 bases remaining between them. Germline lookup yields CDR1 GTSNPN and CDR2 SVGIG (reference sequence). Combining the CDR3 with reference TRBV30 and TRBJ2-3 gives the whole variable domain SQTIHQWPATLVQPVGSPLSLECTVEGTSNPNLYWYRQAAGRGLQLLFYSVGIGQISSEVPQNLSASRPQDRQFILSSKKLLLSDSGFYLCAWSPGGDTQYFGPGTRLTVL.

The genes are TRBV7-9 and TRBJ2-5; 9 nucleotides line up with TRBD1. Looked up from germline, CDR1 is SEHNR and CDR2 is FQNEAQ (reference sequence). With 4 bases clipped from V and 4 bases from J, the junction kept 10 bases outside the gene matches. The length of the CDR3 is 16 residues. The CDR3 nucleotides are TGTGCCAGCAGCTCAAGTCCCGGGACAGGGTCAGAGACCCAGTACTTC. Translation: CASSSSPGTGSETQYF.

The chain recombines TRBV28 with TRBJ2-3; weak D call: TRBD2 (5 bases). Germline CDR1 reads MDHEN; CDR2 reads SYDVKM. This CDR3 is built from 15 residues. Trimming stripped 3 bases from V and 2 bases from J, with 12 bases between. CDR3 residues: CASSLDWRTTDTQYF. The DNA for the CDR3 is TGTGCCAGCAGTTTGGACTGGCGGACCACAGATACGCAGTATTTT.

The chain links TRBV6-1 to TRBJ2-1; possibly TRBD2 for D (5 bases). V lost 2 bases and J lost 1, with 6 bases in between. Germline CDR1 and CDR2: MNHNS and SASEGT. There are 14 residues in the CDR3. The CDR3 DNA follows: TGTGCCAGCAGTGAAAGGAGGTCCTACAATGAGCAGTTCTTC. The encoded protein is CASSERRSYNEQFF.

The genes are TRBV28 and TRBJ1-1; maybe TRBD1 (5 bases). The CDR3 is made up of 14 amino acids. Germline V gives CDR1 MDHEN, CDR2 SYDVKM. V dropped 5 bases and J dropped 4 bases, with 14 bases sitting between them. The DNA for the CDR3 is TGTGCCAGCAGTCCTCTCCGGAGGGGCACTGAAGCTTTCTTT. This translates into CASSPLRRGTEAFF.

The chain recombines TRBV19 with TRBJ1-5, with D possibly being TRBD1 (5 bases). V gave up 3 bases and J gave up 3 bases, with 18 bases separating them. The germline V gene encodes CDR1 LNHDA and CDR2 SQIVND (reference sequence). The CDR3 sequence is 17 residues long. Here the CDR3 reads CASSITAGPSDNQPQHF. CDR3 nucleotides: TGTGCCAGTAGTATTACCGCGGGACCCAGCGACAATCAGCCCCAGCATTTT.

This chain joins TRBV18 and TRBJ2-5, with 7 bases fitting TRBD1. The DNA end lines up better with TRBJ2-7; the J call may be wrong. The CDR3 is 13 residues long. Germline values: CDR1 KGHSH, CDR2 LQKENI. The CDR3 loop reads CASSPQGAGEQYF. The CDR3 nucleotides read TGTGCCAGCTCACCACAGGGGGCCGGCGAGCAGTACTTC.

The chain combines TRBV7-2 with TRBJ1-3; 7 bases map to TRBD1. Losses at the gene ends were 5 bases for V and 5 bases for J; bases not matched to a gene: 12. This CDR3 is built from 16 residues. Germline lookup yields CDR1 SGHTA and CDR2 FQGNSA. The CDR3 region has the DNA TGTGCCAGCAGCCCAGGGGGGATAGGTGTCAGAAACACCATATATTTT. Translation: CASSPGGIGVRNTIYF.

The table lists this clone with a count of one. This chain uses TRBV9 with TRBJ2-1; D is perhaps TRBD2 (5 bases). This CDR3 spans 14 amino acids. Germline V gene sequence: CDR1 SGDLS, CDR2 YYNGEE. Trimming removed 0 bases at V and 5 bases at J, with 9 bases between. The CDR3 reads CASSVATGNNEQFF. CDR3 nucleotides: TGTGCCAGCAGCGTAGCGACGGGGAACAATGAGCAGTTCTTC. The full variable domain, completed using reference TRBV9 and TRBJ2-1, is DSGVTQTPKHLITATGQRVTLRCSPRSGDLSVYWYQQSLDQGLQFLIQYYNGEERAKGNILERFSAQQFPDLHSELNLSSLELGDSALYFCASSVATGNNEQFFGPGTRLTVL.

This clone showed up just a few times. The chain is built from TRBV30 and TRBJ1-6, with D maybe TRBD1 (5 bases). V was pared by 8 bases and J by 9 bases, with 14 bases between. CDR1 and CDR2 (germline): GTSNPN, SVGIG (reference sequence). The CDR3 totals 12 residues. The CDR3 nucleotides are TGTGCCCGGGGGGACTTGGGTTCACCCCTCCACTTT. Translating it yields CARGDLGSPLHF.